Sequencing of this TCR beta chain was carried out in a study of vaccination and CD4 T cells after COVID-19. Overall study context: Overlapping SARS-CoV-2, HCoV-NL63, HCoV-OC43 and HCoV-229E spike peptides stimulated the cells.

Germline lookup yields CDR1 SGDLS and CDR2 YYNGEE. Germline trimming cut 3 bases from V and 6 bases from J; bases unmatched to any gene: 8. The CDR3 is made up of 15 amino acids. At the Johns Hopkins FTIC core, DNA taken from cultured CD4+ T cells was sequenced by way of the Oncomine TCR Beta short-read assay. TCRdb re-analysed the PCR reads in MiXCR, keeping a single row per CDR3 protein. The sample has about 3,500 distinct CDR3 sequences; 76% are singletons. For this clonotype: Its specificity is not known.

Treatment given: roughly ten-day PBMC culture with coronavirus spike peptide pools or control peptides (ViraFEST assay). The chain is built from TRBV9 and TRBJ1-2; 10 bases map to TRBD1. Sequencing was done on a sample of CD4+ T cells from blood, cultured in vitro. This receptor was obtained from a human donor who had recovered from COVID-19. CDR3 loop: CASSARQGALDGYTF. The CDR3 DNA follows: TGTGCCAGCAGCGCCCGACAGGGGGCCTTGGATGGCTACACCTTC.